This TCR beta chain was documented in a study of shared clonotypes between healthy human individuals. The repertoire was sequenced with immunoSEQ multiplex PCR; TCRdb's copy has only in-frame clones and lacks some. The sample consists of some 2,000,000 clones, less than 95% of them appearing once. Naive CD8 cells comprised CD45RO-negative, CCR7-positively selected cells, excluding terminally differentiated effector memory CD45RA+ cells. Every contributor of samples was a Caucasian grown-up residing in Nashville, Tennessee. Input material: naive CD8+ T cells sorted from blood. This TCR derives from a man younger than 35 in good health.

The CDR3 protein is CASSPGTPYGYTF. CDR3 DNA: TGTGCCAGCAGCCCCGGGACCCCCTATGGCTACACCTTC. V is TRBV27 and J is TRBJ1-2; D is perhaps TRBD1 (5 bases). V lost 6 bases and J lost 4, with 12 bases in between. This CDR3 comprises 13 residues. Germline CDR1 MNHEY, CDR2 SMNVEV (reference sequence).